A selection of T cell receptor beta chains follows, all from one sample in a study of CD8 T cells in ankylosing spondylitis. TCRdb itself ran the 5' RACE reads through MiXCR, one entry per CDR3 protein. The table includes under 85,000 distinct CDR3 sequences, roughly 5% detected once. Sequencing was performed on blood, either unsorted or a sorted T cell fraction (not recorded which). These receptors were collected from a male donor with ankylosing spondylitis or in good health (not recorded which). Each CDR3 is given with its conserved first and last residue. The D gene is left open where the match is weak. Size tells how often a clone was seen (once, few, many) or the class of an expanded clone, and some rows leave it out.

j_call	clone_size	v_call	d_call	cdr3_aa	cdr3_nt
TRBJ2-1	many	TRBV2	TRBD2	CASSGGGYNEQFF	TGTGCCAGCAGCGGCGGGGGCTACAATGAGCAGTTCTTC
TRBJ1-3	many	TRBV4-1	TRBD1	CASSQDNGRTGYSYTIYF	TGCGCCAGCAGCCAAGATAACGGGAGGACAGGGTATTCGTACACCATATATTTT
TRBJ2-7	many	TRBV27	TRBD1	CASSVIGDRDKSEQYF	TGTGCCAGCAGTGTAATAGGGGACAGGGATAAATCCGAGCAGTACTTC
TRBJ2-1	few	TRBV3-1	.	CASSQLNNEQFF	TGTGCCAGCAGCCAACTTAACAATGAGCAGTTCTTC
TRBJ2-5	few	TRBV7-9	.	CASRREEETQYF	TGTGCCAGCAGGCGGGAAGAAGAGACCCAGTACTTC
TRBJ1-4	many	TRBV20-1	TRBD1	CSASTGTGTEKLFF	TGCAGTGCTAGTACGGGGACAGGTACTGAAAAACTGTTTTTT
TRBJ2-5	many	TRBV20-1	TRBD2	CSARDGTSGGQETQYF	TGCAGTGCTAGAGACGGGACTAGCGGGGGGCAAGAGACCCAGTACTTC
TRBJ1-1	many	TRBV25-1	.	CASSEGRGREAFF	TGTGCCAGCAGTGAGGGGAGGGGGAGGGAAGCTTTCTTT
TRBJ1-2	many	TRBV28	.	CASILQGSYGYTF	TGTGCCAGCATCCTACAGGGCAGCTATGGCTACACCTTC
TRBJ1-4	many	TRBV20-1	.	CSARATTQTDTGKLFF	TGCAGTGCTAGAGCAACTACTCAGACAGATACGGGAAAACTGTTTTTT
TRBJ2-7	many	TRBV29-1	TRBD1	CSMGTGAEQYF	TGCAGCATGGGGACAGGGGCCGAGCAGTACTTC
TRBJ2-1	many	TRBV6-1	TRBD1	CASSQTTGGLISPYNEQFF	TGTGCCAGCAGTCAAACGACAGGGGGCTTAATTTCGCCCTACAATGAGCAGTTCTTC
TRBJ1-2	many	TRBV2	.	CASRIGRANYGYTF	TGTGCCAGCAGAATCGGACGGGCTAACTATGGCTACACCTTC
TRBJ2-7	many	TRBV5-5	TRBD1	CASSLQAGGSYEQYF	TGTGCCAGCAGCTTGCAGGCAGGGGGCTCCTACGAGCAGTACTTC
TRBJ2-1	.	TRBV3-1	.	CASTQEPPGSSYNEQFF	TGTGCCAGCACCCAAGAGCCCCCCGGGTCCTCCTACAATGAGCAGTTCTTC
TRBJ1-2	many	TRBV18	.	CASSPSRENGYTF	TGTGCCAGCTCACCTAGCAGAGAGAATGGCTACACCTTC
TRBJ1-2	many	TRBV6-1	.	CASKRLDYGYTF	TGTGCCAGCAAGCGGTTGGACTATGGCTACACCTTC
TRBJ2-3	many	TRBV7-3	TRBD1	CASSKGTTGAYTDTQYF	TGTGCCAGCAGCAAAGGGACAACAGGGGCCTACACAGATACGCAGTATTTT
TRBJ2-1	many	TRBV9	TRBD2	CASSVITSGYNEQFF	TGTGCCAGCAGCGTAATAACTAGCGGGTACAATGAGCAGTTCTTC
TRBJ1-1	many	TRBV7-3	.	CASSKQTNTEAFF	TGTGCCAGCAGCAAACAGACGAACACTGAAGCTTTCTTT
TRBJ2-7	many	TRBV12-3/TRBV12-4	.	CASSLQGPYEQYF	TGTGCCAGCAGTTTACAGGGACCCTACGAGCAGTACTTC
TRBJ2-1	many	TRBV11-2	.	CASSFNAGAYNEQFF	TGTGCCAGCAGCTTTAATGCGGGGGCATACAATGAGCAGTTCTTC
TRBJ2-1	few	TRBV10-3	.	CATLGGASIEQFF	TGTGCCACTCTTGGGGGGGCCTCAATTGAGCAGTTCTTC
TRBJ2-1	many	TRBV5-1	TRBD2	CASSLVPGGYNEQFF	TGCGCCAGCAGCTTGGTTCCGGGGGGCTACAATGAGCAGTTCTTC
TRBJ1-6	many	TRBV12-3/TRBV12-4	.	CASTPPGPSPLHF	TGTGCCAGCACCCCCCCGGGGCCCTCACCCCTCCACTTT
TRBJ1-5	many	TRBV4-2	TRBD1	CASSQDLSGQGKGQPQHF	TGTGCCAGCAGCCAAGATTTATCGGGACAGGGGAAGGGTCAGCCCCAGCATTTT
TRBJ1-5	many	TRBV20-1	.	CSASPSNQPQHF	TGCAGTGCCAGCCCCTCTAATCAGCCCCAGCATTTT
TRBJ1-1	many	TRBV27	TRBD1	CATGQGVSAEAFF	TGTGCCACCGGACAGGGGGTATCTGCTGAAGCTTTCTTT
TRBJ2-1	many	TRBV5-5	.	CASSLLPANSYNEQFF	TGTGCCAGCAGCTTGCTTCCAGCGAACTCCTACAATGAGCAGTTCTTC
TRBJ2-5	many	TRBV2	.	CASREGLQETQYF	TGTGCCAGCAGGGAAGGGCTCCAAGAGACCCAGTACTTC
TRBJ1-5	many	TRBV28	.	CASSLWGGELSNQPQHF	TGTGCCAGCAGTTTATGGGGGGGGGAGCTTAGCAATCAGCCCCAGCATTTT
TRBJ1-1	many	TRBV5-1	.	CASSFAGMNTEAFF	TGCGCCAGCAGCTTCGCGGGGATGAACACTGAAGCTTTCTTT
TRBJ2-5	many	TRBV5-1	TRBD1	CASSLGFGTGDVETQYF	TGCGCCAGCAGCTTGGGCTTCGGGACAGGGGACGTAGAGACCCAGTACTTC
TRBJ2-1	many	TRBV19	.	CASSIGAGGSYNEQFF	TGTGCCAGTAGTATAGGGGCCGGGGGCTCCTACAATGAGCAGTTCTTC
TRBJ2-2	many	TRBV13	.	CASTTRRATNTGELFF	TGTGCCAGCACCACCCGCAGAGCTACGAACACCGGGGAGCTGTTTTTT
TRBJ2-1	many	TRBV10-3	.	CAISESTAEQFF	TGTGCCATCAGTGAGTCGACGGCGGAGCAGTTCTTC
TRBJ2-7	many	TRBV12-3/TRBV12-4	TRBD1	CASSGGQAYEQYF	TGTGCCAGCAGTGGGGGACAGGCCTACGAGCAGTACTTC
TRBJ2-7	many	TRBV20-1	TRBD1	CSAKTDRATTYEQYF	TGCAGTGCTAAAACCGACAGGGCTACGACCTACGAGCAGTACTTC
TRBJ2-7	few	TRBV7-2	TRBD1	CASSLRARQGADEQYF	TGTGCCAGCAGCTTACGGGCCCGACAGGGTGCTGACGAGCAGTACTTC
TRBJ2-1	many	TRBV20-1	TRBD2	CSALSGLAGLYEQFF	TGCAGTGCTTTAAGCGGGCTAGCGGGGCTATATGAGCAGTTCTTC
TRBJ1-5	many	TRBV18	.	CASSPGSNQPQHF	TGTGCCAGCTCACCAGGGAGCAATCAGCCCCAGCATTTT
TRBJ2-2	many	TRBV18	TRBD1	CASSPYWGQGITGELFF	TGTGCCAGCTCACCATACTGGGGACAGGGAATCACCGGGGAGCTGTTTTTT
TRBJ2-1	many	TRBV11-2	TRBD1	CASSVGTGSEQFF	TGTGCCAGCAGCGTCGGGACAGGGAGTGAGCAGTTCTTC
TRBJ2-3	.	TRBV30	.	CAQGSTDTQYF	TGTGCCCAGGGGTCCACAGATACGCAGTATTTT
TRBJ1-2	many	TRBV7-9	TRBD1	CASSLSGTAAF	TGTGCCAGCAGCCTGTCAGGGACAGCCGCCTTC
TRBJ2-7	.	TRBV30	.	CAWSYGAPEQYF	TGTGCCTGGAGTTATGGGGCTCCCGAGCAGTACTTC
TRBJ2-5	many	TRBV7-9	.	CASSSGLLQETQYF	TGTGCCAGCAGCTCGGGACTTTTGCAAGAGACCCAGTACTTC
TRBJ2-7	many	TRBV5-1	TRBD1	CASSLGTGEYEQYF	TGCGCCAGCAGCTTAGGGACAGGGGAATACGAGCAGTACTTC
TRBJ2-1	many	TRBV7-3	TRBD1	CASSFPGQYNEQFF	TGTGCCAGCAGCTTCCCGGGACAGTACAATGAGCAGTTCTTC
TRBJ2-7	many	TRBV6-6	TRBD2	CASTRGGDYEQYF	TGTGCCAGCACGAGGGGAGGGGACTACGAGCAGTACTTC
TRBJ1-2	many	TRBV5-1	.	CASSLDAYGYTF	TGCGCCAGCAGCTTGGATGCGTATGGCTACACCTTC